The clone carrying this T cell receptor beta chain came up a few times. Its target is unknown. V was cut by 1 base and J by 2 bases, with 21 bases left in between. Germline CDR1 reads SGHTA; CDR2 reads FQGNSA. This CDR3 has 19 residues. The data stem from a study of T cell responses to AZD1222 COVID-19 vaccine. Across the whole study: Analyses pooled second doses at about 4 or about 12 weeks. Study observations and caveats: There were vaccine-associated CD4 TCRs across spike, dominant at 160-218 and 743-854. Reportedly, nearly half of unique spike TCRs recognized epitopes outside B.1.351/B.1.1.7 mutations.

Produced via immunoSEQ multiplex PCR; TCRdb's table is partial and in-frame only. The sample carries about 130,000 clones, about 86% recorded once. This TCR was recovered from an adult in good health. Sequences were derived from peripheral blood, sampled on day 0 of AZD1222 vaccination. The J gene is TRBJ1-5, the V gene TRBV7-2, with D possibly TRBD1 on 6 matching bases. The CDR3 DNA reads as TGTGCCAGCAGCTTAGGGCCCGGGGGCAGCATGTTTGGCAATCAGCCCCAGCATTTT. This sequence encodes CASSLGPGGSMFGNQPQHF.